This T cell receptor beta chain was profiled in a study of cytomegalovirus exposure and HLA in healthy donors. Across the whole study: Genotyping showed around 80% of over 350 donors falling in the Caucasian-associated ancestry cluster. Study-wide findings and caveats: In a later analysis, specific HLA alleles were associated with 15,000 to 20,000 TCR beta sequences at a 0.05 false discovery rate.

Concerning this clone: Its antigen is not identified.

CDR1 MNHEY and CDR2 SVGAGI come from the germline V gene. The CDR3 runs to 13 residues. The ends lost 8 bases at V and 4 bases at J; junction bases unmatched: 5. Healthy individuals who donated bone marrow served as the donors. The PCR was carried out with 60 Vbeta primers and 13 Jbeta primers. TCRdb's copy holds only in-frame clones and misses some; the assay was immunoSEQ multiplex PCR. The sample lists 200,000 to 250,000 clones; roughly four fifths were seen once. The chain carries TRBV6-5 and TRBJ1-5, with TRBD1 matching over 7 bases. The source of this sequence is a girl under 10 years old in good health and CMV-seronegative. Sequenced material: PBMCs. CDR3 in amino acids: CASHQGVNQPQHF. In nucleotides, the CDR3 is TGTGCCAGCCACCAGGGGGTTAATCAGCCCCAGCATTTT.